This TCR beta chain was retrieved from a study of blood T cells in healthy people across ages. Study-wide results and limits: Shifts in expanded clonotypes may have been confounded by donor CMV status, which was unknown.

Germline CDR1 DFQATT, CDR2 SNEGSKA (reference sequence). The length of the CDR3 is 14 residues. Trimming removed 3 bases from V and 11 bases from J; junction bases left unmatched: 11. Worth noting for this clonotype: The antigen is undetermined.

Alongside a J-beta primer mix, a sample-barcoded 5' primer served in a second PCR lasting about 7 to 11 cycles. The yield of each sample was at least 2.5 million CDR3-containing paired-end reads. One entry per CDR3 protein results from TCRdb running MiXCR on the 5' RACE reads. Found here are under 2,000,000 distinct CDR3 sequences, about 50% of them singletons; the top ten hold 2.1%. V gene TRBV20-1 combines with J gene TRBJ2-5; TRBD2 matches at 11 bases. The sequenced sample consisted of blood. This receptor was identified in a woman aged 40 to 50 in good health. The DNA of the CDR3 is TGCAGTGCTAGTCGGCTAGCGGGGGGCAATGAGCAGTACTTC. Its translation is CSASRLAGGNEQYF.